This paragraph covers one T cell receptor (beta chain) sequence. What it recognizes is unknown. Data came from immunoSEQ multiplex PCR; TCRdb stores just in-frame clones and leaves some out. The sample holds fewer than 7,000 clones; approximately 68% are singletons and the top ten take about 26%. This entry is derived from a study of T cell clonotyping in hematopoietic cell transplantation. Whole-study results and caveats: CD4 and CD8 repertoire contributions could not be separated without sorting.

The V segment lost 2 bases and the J segment 5 bases; nucleotides outside the gene matches: 11. The CDR3 contains 17 residues. The chain is built from TRBV23-1 and TRBJ2-7, with 11 bases aligning to TRBD1. TRBV23-1 is an open reading frame, and its role is uncertain. The clonotype originates from a male patient aged 45-60 years who had an allogeneic stem cell transplant from an unrelated donor, so the T cells may come from the graft donor. Some clones in this sample may be carry-over from other donors' samples. Material: PBMCs, obtained 180 days after allogeneic stem cell transplant. The CDR3 DNA reads TGCGCCAGCAGTCAAGATTGGGACAGGGGGAAGGAGGACGAGCAGTACTTC. It specifies CASSQDWDRGKEDEQYF.